This TCR beta chain is drawn from a study of regulatory T cells in long-lasting Graves disease. Whole-study results and caveats: Patients with persistent disease showed a bias toward TRBV28, TRBJ1-2 and TRBJ2-5.

Time point of the sample: newly diagnosed GD, antithyroid drugs for less than 3 months. After RNA was extracted from PBMCs, the TCR library was made from it. HTBI primers from iRepertoire and Arm-PCR of CDR3 regions yielded the TCR beta libraries. One entry per CDR3 protein, called by TCRdb with MiXCR from the multiplex PCR reads. In the table there are about 330,000 distinct CDR3 sequences, roughly 15% of which are singletons. Germline V lookup: CDR1 DFQATT, CDR2 SNEGSKA (reference sequence). The CDR3 has 14 amino acids. Trimming cost V 0 bases and J 7 bases, with 13 bases left between them. There are many counts of this clonotype. Its target is unknown. The same data also contributed to another study, on T cells in Graves' hyperthyroidism and ophthalmopathy. That source reports: HTBI primers drove first-round RT-PCR of the TCR CDR3. Onset of ophthalmopathy came a median approximately 6.8 months after the model predicted it.

The J gene is TRBJ2-1, the V gene TRBV20-1; possibly TRBD1 or TRBD2 for D (7 bases each). This material consisted of peripheral blood mononuclear cells (PBMCs), taken at new diagnosis, from a patient treated with antithyroid drugs. This TCR was recovered from a woman between 18 and 30 years old with Graves disease. The CDR3 DNA sequence: TGCAGTGCTAGAGATTATCAGGGGGGGAATGAGCAGTTCTTC. This gives the protein CSARDYQGGNEQFF.